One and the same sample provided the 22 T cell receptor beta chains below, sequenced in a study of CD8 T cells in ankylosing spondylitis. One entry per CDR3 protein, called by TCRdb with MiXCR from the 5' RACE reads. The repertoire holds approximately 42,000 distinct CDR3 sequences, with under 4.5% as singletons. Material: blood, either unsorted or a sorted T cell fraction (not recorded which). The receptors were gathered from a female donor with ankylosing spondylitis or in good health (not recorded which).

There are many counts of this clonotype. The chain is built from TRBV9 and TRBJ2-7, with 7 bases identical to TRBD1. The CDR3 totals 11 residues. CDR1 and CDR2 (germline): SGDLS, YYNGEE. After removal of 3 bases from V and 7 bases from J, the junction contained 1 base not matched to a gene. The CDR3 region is CASSAGGEQYF. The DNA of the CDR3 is TGTGCCAGCAGCGCAGGGGGAGAGCAGTACTTC.

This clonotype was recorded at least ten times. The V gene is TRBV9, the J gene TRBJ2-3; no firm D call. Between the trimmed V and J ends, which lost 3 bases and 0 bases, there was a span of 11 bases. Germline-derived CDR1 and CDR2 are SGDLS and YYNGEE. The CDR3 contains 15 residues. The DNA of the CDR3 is TGTGCCAGCAGCGCACGACCCTCAAGCACAGATACGCAGTATTTT. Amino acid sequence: CASSARPSSTDTQYF.

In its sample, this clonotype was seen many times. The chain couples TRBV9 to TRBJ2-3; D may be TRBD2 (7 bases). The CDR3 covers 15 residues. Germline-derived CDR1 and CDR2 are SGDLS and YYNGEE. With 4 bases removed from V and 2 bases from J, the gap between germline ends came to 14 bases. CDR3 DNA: TGTGCCAGCAGCCAAAGGGGGGGGGACACAGATACGCAGTATTTT. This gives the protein CASSQRGGDTDTQYF.

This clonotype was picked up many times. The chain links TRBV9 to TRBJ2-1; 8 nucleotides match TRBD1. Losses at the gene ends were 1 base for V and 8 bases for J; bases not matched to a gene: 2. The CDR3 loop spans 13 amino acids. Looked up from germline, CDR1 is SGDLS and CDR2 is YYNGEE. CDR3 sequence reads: CASSVQGAYEQFF. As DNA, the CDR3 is TGTGCCAGCAGCGTACAGGGGGCCTATGAGCAGTTCTTC.

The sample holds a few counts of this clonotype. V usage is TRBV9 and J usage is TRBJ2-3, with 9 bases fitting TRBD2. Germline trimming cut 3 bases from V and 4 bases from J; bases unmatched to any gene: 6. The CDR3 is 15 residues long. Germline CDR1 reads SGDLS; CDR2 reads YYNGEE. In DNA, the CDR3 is TGTGCCAGCAGCGCAGCGGGGGGCGGCCCAGATACGCAGTATTTT. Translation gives CASSAAGGGPDTQYF. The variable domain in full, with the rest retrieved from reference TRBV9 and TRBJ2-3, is DSGVTQTPKHLITATGQRVTLRCSPRSGDLSVYWYQQSLDQGLQFLIQYYNGEERAKGNILERFSAQQFPDLHSELNLSSLELGDSALYFCASSAAGGGPDTQYFGPGTRLTVL.

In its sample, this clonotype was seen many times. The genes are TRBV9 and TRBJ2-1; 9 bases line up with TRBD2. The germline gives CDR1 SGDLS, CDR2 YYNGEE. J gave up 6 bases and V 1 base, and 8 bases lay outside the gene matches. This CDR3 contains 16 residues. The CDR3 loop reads CASSVWARTSANEQFF. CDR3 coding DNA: TGTGCCAGCAGCGTATGGGCGCGGACTAGCGCCAATGAGCAGTTCTTC.

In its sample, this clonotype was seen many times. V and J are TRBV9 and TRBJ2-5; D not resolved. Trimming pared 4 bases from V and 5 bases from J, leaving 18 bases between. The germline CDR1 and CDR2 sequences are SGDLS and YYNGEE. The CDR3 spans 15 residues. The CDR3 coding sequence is TGTGCCAGCAGCTCCAGCTACCCGGGTGGGGAGACCCAGTACTTC. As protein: CASSSSYPGGETQYF.

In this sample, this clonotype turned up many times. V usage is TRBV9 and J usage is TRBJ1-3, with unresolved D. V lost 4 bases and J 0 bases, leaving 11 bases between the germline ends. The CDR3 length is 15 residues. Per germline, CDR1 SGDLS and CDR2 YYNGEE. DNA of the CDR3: TGTGCCAGCAGCCCAGGATCCGGCTCTGGAAACACCATATATTTT. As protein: CASSPGSGSGNTIYF.

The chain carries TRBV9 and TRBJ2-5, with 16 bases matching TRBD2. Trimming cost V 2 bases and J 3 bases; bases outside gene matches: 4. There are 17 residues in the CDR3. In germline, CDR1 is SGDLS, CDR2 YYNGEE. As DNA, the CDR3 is TGTGCCAGCAGCGTCGGGACTAGCGGGGGGGCGGAAGAGACCCAGTACTTC. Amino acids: CASSVGTSGGAEETQYF.

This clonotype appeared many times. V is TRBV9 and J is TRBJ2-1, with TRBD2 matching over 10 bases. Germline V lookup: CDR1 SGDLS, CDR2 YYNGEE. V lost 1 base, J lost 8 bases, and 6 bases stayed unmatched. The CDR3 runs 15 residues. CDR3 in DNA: TGTGCCAGCAGCGTAACAGCGGGGGGGCCTGATGAGCAGTTCTTC. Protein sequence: CASSVTAGGPDEQFF.

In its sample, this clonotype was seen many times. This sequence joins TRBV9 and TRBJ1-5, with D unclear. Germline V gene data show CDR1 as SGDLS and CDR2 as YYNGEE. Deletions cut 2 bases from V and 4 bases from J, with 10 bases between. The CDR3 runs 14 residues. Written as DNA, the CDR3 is TGTGCCAGCAGCGTTACATGGGGTAATCAGCCCCAGCATTTT. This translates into CASSVTWGNQPQHF.

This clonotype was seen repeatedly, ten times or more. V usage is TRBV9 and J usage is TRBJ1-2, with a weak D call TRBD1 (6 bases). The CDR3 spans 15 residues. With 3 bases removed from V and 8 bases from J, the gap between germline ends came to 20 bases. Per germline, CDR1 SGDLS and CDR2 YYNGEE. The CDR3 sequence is CASSADGGDGGGYTF. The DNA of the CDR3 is TGTGCCAGCAGCGCGGACGGAGGAGACGGGGGCGGCTACACCTTC.

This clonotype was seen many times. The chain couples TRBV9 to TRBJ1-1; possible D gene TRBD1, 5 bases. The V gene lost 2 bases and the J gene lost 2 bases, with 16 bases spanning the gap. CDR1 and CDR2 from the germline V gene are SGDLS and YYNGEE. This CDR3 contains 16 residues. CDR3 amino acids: CASSVVDQGPNTEAFF. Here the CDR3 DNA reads TGTGCCAGCAGCGTTGTAGATCAGGGCCCCAACACTGAAGCTTTCTTT.

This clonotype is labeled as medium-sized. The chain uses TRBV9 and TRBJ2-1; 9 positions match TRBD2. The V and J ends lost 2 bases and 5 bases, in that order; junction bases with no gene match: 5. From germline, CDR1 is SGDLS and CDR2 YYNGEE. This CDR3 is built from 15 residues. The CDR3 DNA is TGTGCCAGCAGCGTCCCGGGACTAGCTCACAATGAGCAGTTCTTC. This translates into CASSVPGLAHNEQFF.

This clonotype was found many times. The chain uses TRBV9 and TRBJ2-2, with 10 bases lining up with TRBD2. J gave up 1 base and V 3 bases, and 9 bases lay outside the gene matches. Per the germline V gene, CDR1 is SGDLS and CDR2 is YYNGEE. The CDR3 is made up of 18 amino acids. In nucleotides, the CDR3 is TGTGCCAGCAGCGAGGGGCTAGCGGGGGTAGGGAACACCGGGGAGCTGTTTTTT. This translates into CASSEGLAGVGNTGELFF. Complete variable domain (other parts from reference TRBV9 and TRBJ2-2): DSGVTQTPKHLITATGQRVTLRCSPRSGDLSVYWYQQSLDQGLQFLIQYYNGEERAKGNILERFSAQQFPDLHSELNLSSLELGDSALYFCASSEGLAGVGNTGELFFGEGSRLTVL.

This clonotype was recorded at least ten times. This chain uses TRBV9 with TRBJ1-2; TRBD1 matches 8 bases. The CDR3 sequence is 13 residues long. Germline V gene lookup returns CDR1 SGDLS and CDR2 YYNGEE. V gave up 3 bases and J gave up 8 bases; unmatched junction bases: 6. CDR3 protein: CASSAGQGQGYTF. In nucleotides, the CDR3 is TGTGCCAGCAGCGCCGGACAGGGCCAAGGCTACACCTTC.

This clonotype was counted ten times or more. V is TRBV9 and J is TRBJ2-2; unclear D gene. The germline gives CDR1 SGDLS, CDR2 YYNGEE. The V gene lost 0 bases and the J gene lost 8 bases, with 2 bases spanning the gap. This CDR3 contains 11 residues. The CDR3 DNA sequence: TGTGCCAGCAGCGTAGCTGGGGAGCTGTTTTTT. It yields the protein CASSVAGELFF.

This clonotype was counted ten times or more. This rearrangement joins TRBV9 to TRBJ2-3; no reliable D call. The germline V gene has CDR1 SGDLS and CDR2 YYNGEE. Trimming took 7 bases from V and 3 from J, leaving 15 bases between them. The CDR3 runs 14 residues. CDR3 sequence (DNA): TGTGCCAGCTCTGGCAGGCATTCAACAGATACGCAGTATTTT. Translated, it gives CASSGRHSTDTQYF.

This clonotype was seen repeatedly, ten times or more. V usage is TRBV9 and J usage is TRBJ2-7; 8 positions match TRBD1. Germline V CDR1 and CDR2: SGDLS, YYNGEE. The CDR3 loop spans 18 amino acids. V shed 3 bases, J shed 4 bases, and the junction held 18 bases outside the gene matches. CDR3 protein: CASSARPSVRGPPYEQYF. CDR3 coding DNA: TGTGCCAGCAGCGCCAGGCCCTCCGTCAGGGGGCCCCCATACGAGCAGTACTTC.

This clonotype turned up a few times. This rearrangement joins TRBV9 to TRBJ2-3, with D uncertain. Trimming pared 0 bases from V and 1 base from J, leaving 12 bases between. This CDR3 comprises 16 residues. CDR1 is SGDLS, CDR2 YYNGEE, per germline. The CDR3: CASSVGDAAGTDTQYF. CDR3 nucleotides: TGTGCCAGCAGCGTAGGAGACGCGGCCGGCACAGATACGCAGTATTTT.

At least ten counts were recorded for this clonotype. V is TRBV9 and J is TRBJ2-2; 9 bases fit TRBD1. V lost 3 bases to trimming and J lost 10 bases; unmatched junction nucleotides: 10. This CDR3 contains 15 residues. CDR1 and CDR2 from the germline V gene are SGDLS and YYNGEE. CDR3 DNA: TGTGCCAGCAGCGGTTACAGGGGGCCACGGGCGGAGCTGTTTTTT. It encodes CASSGYRGPRAELFF.

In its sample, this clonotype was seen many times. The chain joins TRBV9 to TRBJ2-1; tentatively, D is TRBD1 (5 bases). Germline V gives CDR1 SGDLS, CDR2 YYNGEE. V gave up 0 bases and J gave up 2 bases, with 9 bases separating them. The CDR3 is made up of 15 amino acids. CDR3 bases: TGTGCCAGCAGCGTAGAGGGGCTGACCTACAATGAGCAGTTCTTC. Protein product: CASSVEGLTYNEQFF.